This T cell receptor beta chain originates from a study of T cell responses to AZD1222 COVID-19 vaccine. Study-wide points: Baseline serology detected seropositivity in only 5 or 6 AZD1222 recipients. Females made up more of the donors, who were largely white British, and clonal diversity may have come out too low. Mapped onto spike, vaccine-associated CD4 TCRs spanned it and were dominant at 160-218 and 743-854.

On this clone: Its matching antigen is unknown.

The V gene lost 4 bases and the J gene lost 8 bases, with 17 bases spanning the gap. The germline V gene has CDR1 MGHRA and CDR2 YSYEKL. The CDR3 totals 15 residues. The data were produced by immunoSEQ multiplex PCR, yet TCRdb's version contains in-frame clones alone and is incomplete. The repertoire holds 240,000 or so clones, with approximately 95% as singletons. The V and J genes are TRBV4-1 and TRBJ1-4; TRBD1 might be the D (5 bases). The input for sequencing was peripheral blood, taken on day 0 of AZD1222 vaccination. The TCR sequence derives from an adult in good health. Here the CDR3 DNA reads TGCGCCAGCAGCCCTACGGCCAGGGCTGAAGAAAAACTGTTTTTT. Translating it yields CASSPTARAEEKLFF.